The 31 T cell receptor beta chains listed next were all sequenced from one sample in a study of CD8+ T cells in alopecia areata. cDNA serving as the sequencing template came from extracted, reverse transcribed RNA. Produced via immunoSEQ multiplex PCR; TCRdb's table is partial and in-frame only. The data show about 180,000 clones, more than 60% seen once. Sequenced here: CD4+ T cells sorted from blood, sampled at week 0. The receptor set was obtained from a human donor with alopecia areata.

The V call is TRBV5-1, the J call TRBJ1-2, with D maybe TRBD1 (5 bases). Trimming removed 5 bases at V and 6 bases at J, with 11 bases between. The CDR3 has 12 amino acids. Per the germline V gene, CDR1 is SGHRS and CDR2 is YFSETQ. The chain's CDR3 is CASSSEGDGYTF. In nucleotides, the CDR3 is TGCGCCAGCAGTTCAGAAGGGGATGGCTACACCTTC.

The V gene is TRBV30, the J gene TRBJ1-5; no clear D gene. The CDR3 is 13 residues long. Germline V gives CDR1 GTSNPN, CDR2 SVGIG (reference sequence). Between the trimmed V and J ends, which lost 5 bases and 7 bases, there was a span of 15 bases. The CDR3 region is CAWAHGERQPQHF. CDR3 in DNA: TGTGCCTGGGCCCACGGGGAGCGGCAGCCCCAGCATTTT. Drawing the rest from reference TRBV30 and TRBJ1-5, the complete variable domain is SQTIHQWPATLVQPVGSPLSLECTVEGTSNPNLYWYRQAAGRGLQLLFYSVGIGQISSEVPQNLSASRPQDRQFILSSKKLLLSDSGFYLCAWAHGERQPQHFGDGTRLSIL.

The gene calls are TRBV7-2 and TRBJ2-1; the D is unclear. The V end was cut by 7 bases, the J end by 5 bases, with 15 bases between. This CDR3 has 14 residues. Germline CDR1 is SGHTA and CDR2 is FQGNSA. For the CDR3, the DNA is TGTGCCAGCACCCAGGCGGCTGTTAACAATGAGCAGTTCTTC. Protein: CASTQAAVNNEQFF.

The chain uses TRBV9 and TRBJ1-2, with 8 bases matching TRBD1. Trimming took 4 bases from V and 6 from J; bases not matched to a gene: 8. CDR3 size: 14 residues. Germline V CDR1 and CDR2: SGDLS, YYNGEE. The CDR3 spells CASSPSQGANGYTF. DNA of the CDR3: TGTGCCAGCAGCCCTAGCCAGGGGGCGAATGGCTACACCTTC.

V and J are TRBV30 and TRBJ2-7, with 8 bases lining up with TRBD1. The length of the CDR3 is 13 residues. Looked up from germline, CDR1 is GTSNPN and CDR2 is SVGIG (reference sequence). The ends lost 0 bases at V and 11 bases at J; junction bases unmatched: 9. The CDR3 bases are TGTGCCTGGAGTGTTCTCCCGACAGGGGAAGAGTACTTC. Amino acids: CAWSVLPTGEEYF.

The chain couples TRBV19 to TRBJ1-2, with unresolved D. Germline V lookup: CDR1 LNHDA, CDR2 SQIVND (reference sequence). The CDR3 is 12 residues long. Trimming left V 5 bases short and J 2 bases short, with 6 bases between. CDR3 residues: CASSSQNYGYTF. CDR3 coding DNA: TGTGCCAGTAGTTCACAGAACTATGGCTACACCTTC.

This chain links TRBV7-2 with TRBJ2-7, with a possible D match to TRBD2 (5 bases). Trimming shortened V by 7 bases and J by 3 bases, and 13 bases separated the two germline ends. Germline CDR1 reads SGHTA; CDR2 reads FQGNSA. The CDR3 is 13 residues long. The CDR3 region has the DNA TGTGCCAGCACCCTAACCCGGGACTACGAGCAGTACTTC. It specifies CASTLTRDYEQYF.

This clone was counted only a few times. CDR3 sequence reads: CASTSLAASTDTQYF. CDR3 in DNA: TGTGCCAGCACCTCCCTAGCGGCTAGCACAGATACGCAGTATTTT. The V and J genes are TRBV6-5 and TRBJ2-3, with 7 bases that match TRBD2. J lost 0 bases, V lost 7 bases, and 7 bases had no gene match. This CDR3 is 15 amino acids long. Germline V lookup: CDR1 MNHEY, CDR2 SVGAGI.

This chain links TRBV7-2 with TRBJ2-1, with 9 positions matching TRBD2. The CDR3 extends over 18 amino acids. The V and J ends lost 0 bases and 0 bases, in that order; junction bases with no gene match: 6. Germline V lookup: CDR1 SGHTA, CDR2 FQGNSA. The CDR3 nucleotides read TGTGCCAGCAGCTTAGCCCTAGCGGGGTATAGCTCCTACAATGAGCAGTTCTTC. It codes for CASSLALAGYSSYNEQFF.

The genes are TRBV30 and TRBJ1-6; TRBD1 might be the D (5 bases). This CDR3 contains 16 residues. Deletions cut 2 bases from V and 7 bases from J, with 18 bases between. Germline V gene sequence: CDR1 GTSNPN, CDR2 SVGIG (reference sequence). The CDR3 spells CAWSPPDFRTNSPLHF. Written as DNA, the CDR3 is TGTGCCTGGAGTCCCCCGGACTTCAGGACAAATTCACCCCTCCACTTT.

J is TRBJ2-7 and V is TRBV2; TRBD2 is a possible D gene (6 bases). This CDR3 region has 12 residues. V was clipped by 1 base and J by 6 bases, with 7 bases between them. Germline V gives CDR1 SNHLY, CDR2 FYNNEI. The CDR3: CASSEGRGEQYF. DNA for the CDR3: TGTGCCAGCAGTGAAGGGCGGGGCGAGCAGTACTTC.

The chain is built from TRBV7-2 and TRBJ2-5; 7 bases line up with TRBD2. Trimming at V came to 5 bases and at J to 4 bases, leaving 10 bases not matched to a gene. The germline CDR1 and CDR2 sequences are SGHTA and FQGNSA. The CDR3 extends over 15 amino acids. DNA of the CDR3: TGTGCCAGCAGCGCGACTGGGACTACCGGAGAGACCCAGTACTTC. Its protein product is CASSATGTTGETQYF.

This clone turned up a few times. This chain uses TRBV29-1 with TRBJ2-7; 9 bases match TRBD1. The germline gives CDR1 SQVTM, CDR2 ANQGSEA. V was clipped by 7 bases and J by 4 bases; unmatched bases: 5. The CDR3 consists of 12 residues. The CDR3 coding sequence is TGCAGCGGGGGGACAGGGCTTTACGAGCAGTACTTC. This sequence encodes CSGGTGLYEQYF.

The CDR3 spells CASSNARVSGYTF. CDR3 DNA sequence: TGTGCCAGTAGTAACGCTCGCGTCAGTGGCTACACCTTC. This chain connects TRBV19 to TRBJ1-2; D is unclear. Trimming pared 4 bases from V and 7 bases from J, leaving 13 bases between. In germline, CDR1 is LNHDA, CDR2 SQIVND (reference sequence). The CDR3 has 13 amino acids.

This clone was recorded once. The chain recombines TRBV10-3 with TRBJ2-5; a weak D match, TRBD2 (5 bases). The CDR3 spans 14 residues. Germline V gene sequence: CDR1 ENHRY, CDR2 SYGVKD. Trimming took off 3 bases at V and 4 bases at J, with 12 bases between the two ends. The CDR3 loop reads CAISDPSGIETQYF. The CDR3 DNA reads TGTGCCATCAGTGACCCGTCCGGGATAGAGACCCAGTACTTC.

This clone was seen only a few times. Here the CDR3 reads CAISHETNEKLFF. The CDR3 DNA sequence: TGTGCCATCAGCCACGAGACTAATGAAAAACTGTTTTTT. The rearrangement links TRBV10-3 to TRBJ1-4; D gene uncertain. CDR3 length: 13 residues. CDR1 ENHRY and CDR2 SYGVKD come from the germline V gene. V dropped 6 bases and J dropped 2 bases, with 7 bases sitting between them.

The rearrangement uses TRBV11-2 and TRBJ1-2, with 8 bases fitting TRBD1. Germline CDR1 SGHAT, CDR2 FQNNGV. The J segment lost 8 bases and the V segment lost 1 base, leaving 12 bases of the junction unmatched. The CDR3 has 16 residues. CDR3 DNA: TGTGCCAGCAGCTTAGCGCAAGGACAGGGACCGGGGGGCTACACCTTC. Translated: CASSLAQGQGPGGYTF.

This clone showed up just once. The CDR3 DNA is TGTGCCAGCAGTGTGGACGTTCATACTGAAGCTTTCTTT. Protein product: CASSVDVHTEAFF. The rearrangement uses TRBV2 and TRBJ1-1; the D is unclear. The V end lost 4 bases, the J end lost 5 bases, and 11 bases lay between the germline ends. The CDR3 covers 13 residues. Per the germline V gene, CDR1 is SNHLY and CDR2 is FYNNEI.

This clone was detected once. The CDR3 spells CASSLDRARAGDTQYF. For the CDR3, the DNA is TGTGCCAGCAGCTTAGACCGGGCCCGTGCGGGGGATACGCAGTATTTT. This sequence joins TRBV11-2 and TRBJ2-3; D may be TRBD2 (6 bases). V shed 0 bases and J shed 6 bases, with 16 bases lying between them. The CDR3 has 16 amino acids. Germline lookup yields CDR1 SGHAT and CDR2 FQNNGV.

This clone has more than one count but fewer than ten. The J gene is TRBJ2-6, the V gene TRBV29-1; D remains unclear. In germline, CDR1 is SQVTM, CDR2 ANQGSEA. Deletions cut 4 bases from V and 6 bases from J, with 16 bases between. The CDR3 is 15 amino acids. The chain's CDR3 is CSVATLDGAANVLTF. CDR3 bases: TGCAGCGTTGCGACCCTGGACGGCGCGGCCAACGTCCTGACTTTC.

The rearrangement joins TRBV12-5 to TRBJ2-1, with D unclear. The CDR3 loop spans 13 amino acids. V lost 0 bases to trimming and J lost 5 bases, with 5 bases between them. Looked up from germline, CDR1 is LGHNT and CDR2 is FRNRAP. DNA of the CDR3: TGTGCTAGTGGTTTGGTCATAGACAATGAGCAGTTCTTC. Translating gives CASGLVIDNEQFF.

The CDR3 is CASSGLAGGTDTQYF. CDR3 nucleotide sequence: TGTGCCAGCAGTGGACTAGCGGGGGGTACAGATACGCAGTATTTT. The chain combines TRBV2 with TRBJ2-3, with 13 bases fitting TRBD2. J lost 3 bases, V lost 4 bases, and 1 base had no gene match. This CDR3 spans 15 amino acids. Germline V gene lookup returns CDR1 SNHLY and CDR2 FYNNEI.

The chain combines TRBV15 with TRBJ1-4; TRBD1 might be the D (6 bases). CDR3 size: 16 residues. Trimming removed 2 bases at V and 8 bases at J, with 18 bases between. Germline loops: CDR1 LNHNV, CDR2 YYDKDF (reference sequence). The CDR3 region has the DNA TGTGCCACCAGCAGACTCGAAGGGGGGACCAAAGAAAAACTGTTTTTT. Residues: CATSRLEGGTKEKLFF. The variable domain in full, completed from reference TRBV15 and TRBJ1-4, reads DAMVIQNPRYQVTQFGKPVTLSCSQTLNHNVMYWYQQKSSQAPKLLFHYYDKDFNNEADTPDNFQSRRPNTSFCFLDIRSPGLGDTAMYLCATSRLEGGTKEKLFFGSGTQLSVL.

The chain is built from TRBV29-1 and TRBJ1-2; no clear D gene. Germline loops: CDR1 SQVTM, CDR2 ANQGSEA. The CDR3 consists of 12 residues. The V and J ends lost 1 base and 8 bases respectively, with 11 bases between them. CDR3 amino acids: CSVEGPPAGYTF. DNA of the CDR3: TGCAGCGTTGAAGGTCCGCCAGCAGGCTACACCTTC.

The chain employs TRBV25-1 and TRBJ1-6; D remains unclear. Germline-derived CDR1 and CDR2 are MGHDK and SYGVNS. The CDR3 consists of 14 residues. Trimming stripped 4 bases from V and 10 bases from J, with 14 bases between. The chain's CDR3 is CASSGGVRVSPLHF. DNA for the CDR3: TGTGCCAGCAGTGGTGGGGTGAGGGTCTCACCCCTCCACTTT.

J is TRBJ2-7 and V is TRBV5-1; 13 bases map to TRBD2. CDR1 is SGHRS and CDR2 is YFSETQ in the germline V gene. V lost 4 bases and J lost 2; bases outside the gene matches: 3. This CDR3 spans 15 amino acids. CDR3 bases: TGCGCCAGCAGCCCCGGGACTAGCGGGACCTACGAGCAGTACTTC. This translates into CASSPGTSGTYEQYF.

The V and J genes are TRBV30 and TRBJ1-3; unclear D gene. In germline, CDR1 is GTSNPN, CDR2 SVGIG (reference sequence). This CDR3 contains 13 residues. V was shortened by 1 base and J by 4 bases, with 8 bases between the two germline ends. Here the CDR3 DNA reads TGTGCCTGGAGTGCCAGGACCGGAAACACCATATATTTT. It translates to CAWSARTGNTIYF.

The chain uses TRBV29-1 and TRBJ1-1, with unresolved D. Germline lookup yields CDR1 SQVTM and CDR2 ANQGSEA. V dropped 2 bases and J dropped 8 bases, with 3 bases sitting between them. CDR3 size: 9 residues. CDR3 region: CSVESEAFF. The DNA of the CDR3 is TGCAGCGTTGAATCCGAAGCTTTCTTT.

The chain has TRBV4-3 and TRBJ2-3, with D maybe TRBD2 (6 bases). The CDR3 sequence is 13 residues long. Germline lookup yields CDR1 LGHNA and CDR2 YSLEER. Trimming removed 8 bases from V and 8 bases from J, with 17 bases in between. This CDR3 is CASSTSPHATQYF. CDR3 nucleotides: TGCGCCAGCTCAACTAGCCCCCACGCTACGCAGTATTTT.

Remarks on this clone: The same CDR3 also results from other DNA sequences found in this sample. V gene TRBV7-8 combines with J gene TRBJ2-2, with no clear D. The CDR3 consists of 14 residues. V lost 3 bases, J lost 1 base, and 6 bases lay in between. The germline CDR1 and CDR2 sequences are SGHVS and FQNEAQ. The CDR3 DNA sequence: TGTGCCAGCAGCTTGGCTAAGAACACCGGGGAGCTGTTTTTT. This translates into CASSLAKNTGELFF. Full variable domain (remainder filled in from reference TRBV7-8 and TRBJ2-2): GAGVSQSPRYKVAKRGQDVALRCDPISGHVSLFWYQQALGQGPEFLTYFQNEAQLDKSGLPSDRFFAERPEGSVSTLKIQRTQQEDSAVYLCASSLAKNTGELFFGEGSRLTVL.

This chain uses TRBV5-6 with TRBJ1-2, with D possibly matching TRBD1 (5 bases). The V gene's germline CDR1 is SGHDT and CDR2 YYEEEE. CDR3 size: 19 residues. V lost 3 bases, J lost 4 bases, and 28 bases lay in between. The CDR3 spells CASSSYPGHPSSLIYGYTF. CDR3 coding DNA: TGTGCCAGCAGCTCCTATCCCGGACACCCAAGTAGCCTAATCTATGGCTACACCTTC.